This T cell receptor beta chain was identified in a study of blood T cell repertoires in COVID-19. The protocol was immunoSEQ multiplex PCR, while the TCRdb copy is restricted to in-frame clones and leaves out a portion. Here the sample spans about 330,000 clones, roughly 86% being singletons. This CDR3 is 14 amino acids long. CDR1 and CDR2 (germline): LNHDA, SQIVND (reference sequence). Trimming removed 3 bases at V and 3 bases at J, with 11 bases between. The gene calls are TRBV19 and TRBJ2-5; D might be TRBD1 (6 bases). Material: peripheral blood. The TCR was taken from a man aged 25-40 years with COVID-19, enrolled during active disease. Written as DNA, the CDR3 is TGTGCCAGTAGTATCCATGAGGGGGAAGAGACCCAGTACTTC. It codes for CASSIHEGEETQYF.